This paragraph covers one T cell receptor (beta chain) sequence. This clone's antigen is unknown. Base qualities were left out, and no much larger clone turns up one base away. The source of the sample is a study of blood T cell repertoires in COVID-19 (dated by TCRdb to the early 2020s). Describing the broader study: Samples covering the acute and convalescent phases of COVID-19 were provided by collaborators in the United States, Italy and Spain. The prospective study material was composed of cDNA or gDNA derived from T cells, B-cell-depleted T cells, or PBMCs. Subjects who had been exposed to COVID-19, were actively infected with it, or had recovered from it provided the deeply sampled blood TCRbeta repertoires that made up the dataset. The repertoires were released in a freely available public database intended as a resource for research on the immune response to SARS-CoV-2. Samples were obtained from the ongoing ImmuneRACE study (first 160 participants) and from 950 to 1,500 subjects provided by 6 global collaborators. The sample metadata nearly always contained a de-identified subject ID, COVID-19 status, age in years and sex. Where available, HLA class I and class II types were obtained from metadata supplied by the sample provider rather than from assay-based typing. General conclusions and limits of the study: The quantity of clinical and demographic metadata differed by source and by participant and was supplied without curation.

At one collaborating source in Seattle, patients were enrolled during active infection and were followed longitudinally through the course of disease. The collaborating institutions used their own protocols to collect whole blood in K2EDTA tubes. For TCRbeta analysis, collaborators shipped samples as frozen whole blood, isolated PBMCs, or DNA extracted from either of those sample types. The immunoSEQ Assay, a bias-controlled multiplex PCR, was used to amplify TCRbeta CDR3 regions from genomic DNA. On the study's bioinformatics: The number of nucleated cells in each sample was estimated by amplification of reference gene primers within the assay. Sequence reads were collapsed and filtered to measure the absolute abundance of every unique TCRbeta CDR3 rearrangement. For each sample, productive Simpson clonality was calculated as the square root of Simpson's diversity index across productive rearrangements. The source is immuneACCESS, and TCRdb retained only in-frame sequences with V and J called. Part of the clones is not carried over; for the studies checked, unresolved V genes explain less than half of this, and the remainder is unexplained. That table gives V, J and clone size, and the DNA gave D and trimming. Across this sample there are 130,000 to 150,000 clones, with 75% to 90% seen only once. The ten largest clones take up 8% of the sample.

Sequenced material: peripheral blood. The TCR sequence derives from a woman aged 60-75 years with COVID-19, enrolled during active disease.

The CDR3 region: CATAGGMGTEAFF. In nucleotide form, the sequence is TGTGCCACCGCAGGGGGTATGGGCACTGAAGCTTTCTTT. This receptor chain uses TRBV6-6 and TRBJ1-1; 7 of the junction bases match TRBD1. There are 13 amino acids in the CDR3, from cysteine to phenylalanine inclusive. Only the CDR3 portion is preserved as DNA: 39 bases, with reading frame beginning at the first base. Trimming leaves V shorter by 10 bases and J shorter by 4 bases, with the junction holding 9 bases beyond the gene matches. Looking up the germline V gene (reference sequence) yields CDR1 MNHNY and CDR2 SVGAGI.